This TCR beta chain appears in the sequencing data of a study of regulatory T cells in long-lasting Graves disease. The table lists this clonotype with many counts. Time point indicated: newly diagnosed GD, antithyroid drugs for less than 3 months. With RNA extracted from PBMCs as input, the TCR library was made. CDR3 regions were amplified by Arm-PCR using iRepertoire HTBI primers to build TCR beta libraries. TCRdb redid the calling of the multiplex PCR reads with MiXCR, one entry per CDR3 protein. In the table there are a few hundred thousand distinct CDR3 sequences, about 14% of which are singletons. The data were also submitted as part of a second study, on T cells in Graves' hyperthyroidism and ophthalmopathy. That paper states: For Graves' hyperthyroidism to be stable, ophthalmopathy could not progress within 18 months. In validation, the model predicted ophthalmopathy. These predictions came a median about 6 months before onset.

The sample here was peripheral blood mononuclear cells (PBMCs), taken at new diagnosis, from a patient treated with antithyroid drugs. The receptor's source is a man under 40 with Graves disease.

The CDR3 DNA reads TGTGCCATCAGCGCCGGGACTATCGCGGGAGATACGCAGTATTTT. Translation gives CAISAGTIAGDTQYF. This chain joins TRBV10-3 and TRBJ2-3; 7 bases map to TRBD2. J was trimmed by 5 bases and V by 6 bases; bases with no gene match: 11. This CDR3 spans 15 amino acids. Germline CDR1 ENHRY, CDR2 SYGVKD.